What follows is one T cell receptor (beta chain) and its context. The data stem from a study of blood T cells in healthy people across ages. Primed by a sample-barcoded 5' primer and a J-beta primer mix, a second PCR proceeded for 7 to 11 cycles. TCRdb re-called the 5' RACE reads with MiXCR, one entry per CDR3 protein. This table has approximately 360,000 distinct CDR3 sequences, approximately 52% appearing once. Germline CDR1 LGHNA, CDR2 YNFKEQ. The CDR3 covers 15 residues. The specimen was blood. The TCR originated in a man in his 60s in good health. The chain uses TRBV4-2 and TRBJ2-4; 8 positions agree with TRBD1. The DNA end is more similar to TRBJ2-7, so the J call may be wrong. CDR3 in amino acids: CASSRQTGGTYEQYF. CDR3 DNA: TGTGCCAGCAGCCGGCAAACAGGGGGTACCTACGAGCAGTACTTC.